This T cell receptor beta chain is from a study of blood T cell repertoires in COVID-19 (dated by TCRdb to 2019 to 2021). About the full investigation: Samples from collaborators originated in the United States, Italy and Spain and spanned both the acute and convalescent phases of COVID-19. The prospective study material was composed of cDNA or gDNA derived from T cells, B-cell-depleted T cells, or PBMCs. Subjects who had been exposed to COVID-19, were actively infected with it, or had recovered from it provided the deeply sampled blood TCRbeta repertoires that made up the dataset. A freely available public database, intended as a resource for researchers studying the immune response to SARS-CoV-2, is where the repertoires were released. The samples were drawn from the first 160 participants of the ongoing ImmuneRACE study and from 1,200 or so subjects provided by 6 global collaborators. A de-identified subject ID, COVID-19 status, age in years and sex were almost always included in the sample metadata. Where available, HLA class I and class II types were obtained from metadata supplied by the sample provider rather than from assay-based typing. General conclusions and limits of the study: The amount of clinical and demographic metadata varied by source and participant and was provided uncurated.

Taken from cysteine to phenylalanine, the CDR3 has 13 residues. CDR3 DNA is the only sequence kept; it has 39 bases, read in frame from the first base. Based on the germline V gene (reference sequence), the CDR1 and CDR2 sequences are MNHEY and SMNVEV. V sheds 5 bases and J sheds 4 bases, leaving 11 bases between their ends. In the case of this clone: The antigen it recognizes is unknown. No base qualities exist here, and no much larger clone lies one base off it.

Each collaborating institution followed its own protocols to collect whole blood in K2EDTA tubes. For TCRbeta analysis, collaborator samples were shipped as frozen whole blood, as isolated PBMCs, or as DNA extracted from either sample type. TCRbeta CDR3 regions were amplified from genomic DNA by means of the immunoSEQ Assay, a bias-controlled multiplex PCR. The study's processing was this. The number of nucleated cells in each sample was estimated from the amplification of reference gene primers within the assay. To quantify the absolute abundance of each unique TCRbeta CDR3 rearrangement, sequence reads were collapsed and filtered. For each sample, productive Simpson clonality was calculated by taking the square root of Simpson's diversity index across productive rearrangements. TCRdb took over this immuneACCESS table, retaining in-frame rearrangements with V and J assigned. Such tables are incomplete; in checked studies, under half of the missing clones stem from an unresolved V gene, and the remainder is unexplained. V and J calls and clone size are as listed in that table; D and trimming were resolved from the DNA. The sample has around 340,000 clones on record, about 86% of them singletons. 3% of the sample is taken by the ten largest.

The clonotype comes from a man younger than 45 with active or convalescent COVID-19. In this chain, TRBV27 is recombined with TRBJ1-2, with no reliable assignment of the D segment. Source material: peripheral blood. At the DNA level, the sequence is TGTGCCAGCAGTATGGGGAGAAGCTATGGCTACACCTTC. This yields the protein CASSMGRSYGYTF.